Listed below are T cell receptor beta chains from one sample, sequenced in a study of Ad26.COV2.S vaccination and SARS-CoV-2 variants. TCRdb's table, derived via immunoSEQ multiplex PCR, lists solely in-frame clones and lacks some. The sample carries 500,000 or so clones, approximately 88% recorded once. This specimen consisted of peripheral blood, obtained in a trial of Ad26.COV2.S vaccine versus placebo. The receptors were gathered from a person aged 18-60 years who received the Ad26.COV2.S COVID-19 vaccine or a placebo. Each CDR3 is given without its conserved first and last residue. Each record gives: CDR3 protein, V gene, J gene.

ASSLRSGSRYNEQF,TRBV5-6,TRBJ2-1
AWSEGGSTDTQY,TRBV30,TRBJ2-3
ARDRGWDGYT,TRBV30,TRBJ1-2
ASSFGSGETQY,TRBV12-3/TRBV12-4,TRBJ2-5
ASSYRRGDSGNTIY,TRBV6-5,TRBJ1-3
ASNKAGLTDTQY,TRBV2,TRBJ2-3
ASSPTHGTDSYEQY,TRBV28,TRBJ2-7
ASSEVVGELF,TRBV2,TRBJ2-2
ATSDLSSGRAVTGELF,TRBV24-1,TRBJ2-2
ASSFWGLNSGNTIY,TRBV5-6,TRBJ1-3
ASSIDRNTGELF,TRBV19,TRBJ2-2
ASSAWGLAGPYEQY,TRBV5-4,TRBJ2-7
ASTTGQGGYGYT,TRBV6-5,TRBJ1-2
ASGMNTEAF,TRBV28,TRBJ1-1
ASNSYSRGWNSPLH,TRBV28,TRBJ1-6
ASSLGRNEKLF,TRBV28,TRBJ1-4
ASSTGGIGYRNIQY,TRBV19,TRBJ2-4
ASSFGGGRGGELF,TRBV19,TRBJ2-2
ASSLTGQGLYEQY,TRBV28,TRBJ2-7
ASSVDRGNTEAF,TRBV7-2,TRBJ1-1
ASSPARAGSSYEQY,TRBV11-3,TRBJ2-7
ASSPAGGRNTEAF,TRBV25-1,TRBJ1-1
ASSIGWVGNPQH,TRBV19,TRBJ1-5
ASSVGASGAADEQF,TRBV9,TRBJ2-1
ASSLNLDRGREQY,TRBV5-1,TRBJ2-7
ASSQRTGYYNEQF,TRBV14,TRBJ2-1
ASGLGFPNTEAF,TRBV12-5,TRBJ1-1
SVMTGVGSPLH,TRBV29-1,TRBJ1-6
AWRITGGNTEAF,TRBV30,TRBJ1-1
ASSLAGPGGTEAF,TRBV5-4,TRBJ1-1
ASSQSPGSSGNTIY,TRBV3-1/TRBV3-2,TRBJ1-3
ASSAGPGELF,TRBV7-7,TRBJ2-2
ASSVEQSSYNSPLH,TRBV9,TRBJ1-6
ASRPSGSGSYEQY,TRBV6-6,TRBJ2-7
SARSGQGNYGYT,TRBV29-1,TRBJ1-2
ASSLDRQESRVT,TRBV11-2,TRBJ1-2
ASSPRSGGFSIGGTGELF,TRBV18,TRBJ2-2
ASSSGVNAEQY,TRBV7-8,TRBJ2-7
ASSQDGGIQPQH,TRBV3-1/TRBV3-2,TRBJ1-5
ASRPGTSGSYNEQF,TRBV19,TRBJ2-1
ASSLREGPYEQY,TRBV27,TRBJ2-7
ASTMGGIYGAF,TRBV28,TRBJ1-1